The rows below give T cell receptor beta chains drawn from one sample of a study of T cells after yellow fever vaccination. In TCRdb, the 5' RACE reads were re-called with MiXCR into one record per CDR3 protein. The profile shows hundreds of thousands of distinct CDR3 sequences, roughly a sixth of them singletons. The sequencing used PBMCs, collected roughly 5 days after the first yellow fever vaccination. These receptors all stem from a man between 18 and 29 years old who received the YFV17D yellow fever vaccine. The CDR3 runs from the conserved cysteine through the conserved F or W. Fields, in order: V gene, D gene, clone size, J gene, CDR3 length, CDR3 DNA, CDR3 protein. D genes are given only for firm matches. Expanded clones get a size class; other rows say once, few or many, or leave the size out.

TRBV7-2,TRBD2,many,TRBJ2-1,15,TGTGCCAGCAGCTTAATGGCGGGGGGGAACAATGAGCAGTTCTTC,CASSLMAGGNNEQFF
TRBV11-2,TRBD2,NA,TRBJ2-2,16,TGTGCCAGCAGCTTCGGGGGGGGATACAACACCGGGGAGCTGTTTTTT,CASSFGGGYNTGELFF
TRBV6-1,NA,NA,TRBJ1-6,15,TGTGCCAGCAGTGGTGACCCCATACGGAATTCACCCCTCCACTTT,CASSGDPIRNSPLHF
TRBV28,NA,few,TRBJ1-5,16,TGTGCCAGCAGCTCTCCGCTACAGGGACCCAATCAGCCCCAGCATTTT,CASSSPLQGPNQPQHF
TRBV12-3/TRBV12-4,NA,NA,TRBJ2-7,15,TGTGCCAGCAGTACAGGGTCCCCTCCCCTCTACGAGCAGTACTTC,CASSTGSPPLYEQYF
TRBV11-2,NA,few,TRBJ2-7,14,TGTGCCAGCAGCCCCGGACCCGGGGCGAGGGAGCAGTACTTC,CASSPGPGAREQYF
TRBV5-6,NA,NA,TRBJ1-2,13,TGTGCCAGCAGCTTGCGGGAGGGTCGGGGCTACACCTTC,CASSLREGRGYTF
TRBV20-1,NA,few,TRBJ1-1,13,TGCAGTGCTAGGAGTGGGGGCCTGACTGAAGCTTTCTTT,CSARSGGLTEAFF
TRBV5-1,NA,NA,TRBJ2-2,16,TGCGCCAGCAGCAAGGACAGCGGACGGGACACCGGGGAGCAGTTTTTT,CASSKDSGRDTGEQFF
TRBV5-1,NA,many,TRBJ2-1,14,TGCGCCAGCAGCTCAGGGGAAGCCTACAATGAGCAGTTCTTC,CASSSGEAYNEQFF
TRBV29-1,NA,NA,TRBJ2-5,14,TGCAGCGTCGCCGGGACAAGCCTTGGGGCGACCCAGTACTTC,CSVAGTSLGATQYF
TRBV9,NA,NA,TRBJ1-2,13,TGTGCCAGCAGCCTTACAGGGAGCAGCGGCTACACCTTC,CASSLTGSSGYTF
TRBV7-2,NA,few,TRBJ1-4,15,TGTGCCAGCAGCCCACAAGGAGGGGCTAATGAAAAACTGTTTTTT,CASSPQGGANEKLFF
TRBV7-3,NA,NA,TRBJ1-1,18,TGTGCCAGCAGACCACCGTCGTCAGGGAATCGGGGCGACACTGAAGCTTTCTTT,CASRPPSSGNRGDTEAFF
TRBV4-1,TRBD1,NA,TRBJ2-2,16,TGCGCCAGCAGCCACGGCGGGACAGGGAACACCGGGGAGCTGTTTTTT,CASSHGGTGNTGELFF
TRBV5-1,TRBD1,few,TRBJ1-6,17,TGCGCCAGCAGGGCCGGGACAGGGGGCGGTGTTCGGTCACCCCTCCACTTT,CASRAGTGGGVRSPLHF
TRBV15,NA,NA,TRBJ2-1,13,TGTGCCACCAGCAGAGCTAGGGGGAATGAGCAGTTCTTC,CATSRARGNEQFF
TRBV6-1,NA,few,TRBJ1-1,16,TGTGCCACCAGTCCCGTTCCTGCGGCCATGAACACTGAAGCTTTCTTT,CATSPVPAAMNTEAFF
TRBV6-5,TRBD2,NA,TRBJ2-5,16,TGTGCCAGCAGTTCCCTTTTACTAGCGGGGAGGGAGACCCAGTACTTC,CASSSLLLAGRETQYF
TRBV28,NA,few,TRBJ2-6,15,TGTGCCAGCATGAGGGGCGCGGCTGGGGCCAACGTCCTGACTTTC,CASMRGAAGANVLTF
TRBV6-5,NA,NA,TRBJ2-2,14,TGTGCCAGCAGTTACTCTCCCCAAACCGGGGAGCTGTTTTTT,CASSYSPQTGELFF
TRBV2,NA,NA,TRBJ1-6,16,TGTGCCAGCAGTGAAGTCCAGCCTGATAATAATTCACCCCTCCACTTT,CASSEVQPDNNSPLHF
TRBV7-9,NA,NA,TRBJ2-7,13,TGTGCCAGCATACCCTCCCGCTCCTACGAGCAGTACTTC,CASIPSRSYEQYF
TRBV7-2,TRBD2,NA,TRBJ2-1,16,TGTGCCAGCAGCTGGAACGGGGGGGCCTCCTACAATGAGCAGTTCTTC,CASSWNGGASYNEQFF
TRBV9,NA,few,TRBJ1-6,15,TGTGCCAGCAGCCCAGAGGGAGGACGGAATTCACCCCTCCACTTT,CASSPEGGRNSPLHF
TRBV4-3,TRBD2,NA,TRBJ2-1,15,TGCGCCAGCAGCCAAGCTTTGGCGGGGGGTCGGGAGCAGTTCTTC,CASSQALAGGREQFF
TRBV12-3/TRBV12-4,TRBD1,NA,TRBJ2-1,15,TGTGCCAGCAGTTTAGTTGTAGGACAGGGACGAGGGCAGTTCTTC,CASSLVVGQGRGQFF
TRBV4-3,TRBD1,few,TRBJ1-4,16,TGCGCCAGCAGTCGAATTCATGGACAGGGTGGAGAAAAACTGTTTTTT,CASSRIHGQGGEKLFF
TRBV4-2,TRBD2,NA,TRBJ2-5,20,TGTGCCAGCAGCCAAGAAATCGGGACTAGCGGGGGGGCCTGGGATGAGACCCAGTACTTC,CASSQEIGTSGGAWDETQYF
TRBV12-3/TRBV12-4,NA,NA,TRBJ2-5,13,TGTGCCAGCAGCTTAACCCCCCAAGAGACCCAGTACTTC,CASSLTPQETQYF
TRBV5-5,NA,NA,TRBJ1-2,15,TGTGCCAGCAGCTTGGGGGGACCCGGTGGCTATGGCTACACCTTC,CASSLGGPGGYGYTF
TRBV27,TRBD2,NA,TRBJ2-1,15,TGTGCCAGCAGTATGTCCGGGGGGGCCATCAATGAGCAGTTCTTC,CASSMSGGAINEQFF
TRBV20-1,NA,few,TRBJ2-7,15,TGCAGTGCTAGAGACCAGGCTTCAGCCTCCTACGAGCAGTACTTC,CSARDQASASYEQYF
TRBV5-6,NA,few,TRBJ2-2,16,TGTGCCAGCAGCTTATCATACAGATCGAACACCGGGGAGCTGTTTTTT,CASSLSYRSNTGELFF
TRBV18,NA,few,TRBJ2-1,12,TGTGCCAGTTCAACACAGGGCTATGAGCAGTTCTTC,CASSTQGYEQFF
TRBV19,TRBD1,many,TRBJ2-2,17,TGTGCCAGTAGTAGGGGACAGGGGAGGCTCGACACCGGGGAGCTGTTTTTT,CASSRGQGRLDTGELFF
TRBV3-1,TRBD2,NA,TRBJ2-5,20,TGTGCCAGCAGCCAACCCCGACCTAGCGGGGGGCGAACAAAGCAGGAGACCCAGTACTTC,CASSQPRPSGGRTKQETQYF
TRBV20-1,TRBD1,many,TRBJ2-5,15,TGCAGTGCTAGTCCCCCGGACAGGGCCCAAGAGACCCAGTACTTC,CSASPPDRAQETQYF
TRBV7-9,NA,few,TRBJ2-3,15,TGTGCCAGCAGCTCCAAATCGTACCTGGCAGATACGCAGTATTTT,CASSSKSYLADTQYF
TRBV12-3/TRBV12-4,TRBD1,few,TRBJ2-1,14,TGTGCCAGCACTAGGGACAGGGGAAGAAATGAGCAGTTCTTC,CASTRDRGRNEQFF
TRBV20-1,TRBD2,NA,TRBJ2-2,15,TGCAGTGCTAGATCGGGGGGGTCGAACACCGGGGAGCTGTTTTTT,CSARSGGSNTGELFF
TRBV20-1,TRBD1,NA,TRBJ1-6,14,TGCAGTGCTAGAATCACAGGGGGCAGTTCACCCCTCCACTTT,CSARITGGSSPLHF
TRBV29-1,TRBD2,NA,TRBJ2-7,14,TGCAGCGTTTACTTCGGGGGGAGCTCCTACGAGCAGTACTTC,CSVYFGGSSYEQYF
TRBV5-6,NA,few,TRBJ1-5,16,TGTGCCAGCAGCGGATCTCCATGGGGGACGGATCAGCCCCAGCATTTT,CASSGSPWGTDQPQHF
TRBV6-1,TRBD1,NA,TRBJ2-3,16,TGTGCCAGCAGTGACGGGACAGGGCCGAAATGGTATACGCAGTATTTT,CASSDGTGPKWYTQYF
TRBV4-1,TRBD1,NA,TRBJ1-1,16,TGCGCCAGCAGCCACATGATCGGGACAGCGAACACTGAAGCTTTCTTT,CASSHMIGTANTEAFF
TRBV9,NA,few,TRBJ1-2,14,TGTGCCAGCAGCGTAAGAGGACAGAACTATGGCTACACCTTC,CASSVRGQNYGYTF
TRBV5-1,NA,many,TRBJ2-5,11,TGTGCCAGCAGCTTTGAAGAGACCCAGTACTTC,CASSFEETQYF
TRBV28,NA,NA,TRBJ1-6,14,TGTGCCAGCAGTTTTGCGGCATCCGTTCCACCCCTCCACTTT,CASSFAASVPPLHF
TRBV12-3/TRBV12-4,NA,NA,TRBJ1-3,12,TGTGCCACGGAGGGATCTGGAAACACCATATATTTT,CATEGSGNTIYF
TRBV12-3/TRBV12-4,NA,NA,TRBJ1-1,13,TGTGCCATCAAACGATACGGGAACACTGAAGCTTTCTTT,CAIKRYGNTEAFF
TRBV11-2,NA,NA,TRBJ2-5,15,TGTGCCAGCAGCTTAGGGCCGGGGGTACAAGAGACCCAGTACTTC,CASSLGPGVQETQYF
TRBV11-2,TRBD1,few,TRBJ2-3,18,TGTGCCAGCAGAGGGACAGGGGCGATGGAGACTAGACCAGATACGCAGTATTTT,CASRGTGAMETRPDTQYF
TRBV15,NA,many,TRBJ1-5,17,TGTGCCACCAGCAGAGATGCAGGGGCTAAGCTCGGACAGCCCCAGCATTTT,CATSRDAGAKLGQPQHF